Listed here are 27 T cell receptor beta chains from one sample, sequenced in a study of cytomegalovirus exposure and HLA in healthy donors. With 60 Vbeta and 13 Jbeta primers, the PCR was carried out. Assay used: immunoSEQ multiplex PCR; TCRdb lists only in-frame clones, some missing. Here the sample spans about 180,000 clones, around 85% being singletons. The sample taken for sequencing was PBMCs. The receptor source for this set is a boy younger than 10 in good health and CMV-seronegative.

This clone appeared a few times. The chain links TRBV5-6 to TRBJ2-7; 7 bases fit TRBD1. Germline loops: CDR1 SGHDT, CDR2 YYEEEE. There are 13 residues in the CDR3. CDR3 sequence (DNA): TGTGCCAGCAGCTTGGAGTTCACGGACAGGAAAGGAGTC. Its translation: CASSLEFTDRKGV.

The chain employs TRBV6-5 and TRBJ2-7; TRBD2 aligns across 11 bases. The CDR3 consists of 15 residues. The V and J ends lost 5 bases and 0 bases, in that order; junction bases with no gene match: 3. From germline, CDR1 is MNHEY and CDR2 SVGAGI. The CDR3 sequence is CASSASGGSSYEQYF. The CDR3 DNA follows: TGTGCCAGCAGTGCTAGCGGGGGGAGCTCCTACGAGCAGTACTTC.

The gene calls are TRBV2 and TRBJ2-6; 8 bases map to TRBD2. CDR1 is SNHLY and CDR2 is FYNNEI in the germline V gene. This CDR3 is 16 amino acids long. With V trimmed by 7 bases and J by 0 bases, 5 bases remained unmatched. The CDR3 sequence: CASTGGDLSGANVLTF. The DNA for the CDR3 is TGTGCCAGCACGGGGGGGGATCTCTCTGGGGCCAACGTCCTGACTTTC.

This clone was found once. The conserved final phenylalanine or tryptophan is absent from the CDR3, which likely points to a read error. The chain uses TRBV6-1 and TRBJ1-6, with a tentative D call TRBD1 (6 bases). Germline V gene lookup returns CDR1 MNHNS and CDR2 SASEGT. The CDR3 contains 15 residues. V was shortened by 2 bases and J by 7 bases, with 12 bases between the two germline ends. CDR3 nucleotides: TGTGCCAGCAGTGAACGTTTACAGGGAAATTCACCCCTCCACCTT. Translating it yields CASSERLQGNSPLHL.

The chain links TRBV11-2 to TRBJ1-2, with a possible D match to TRBD1 (5 bases). Germline V gives CDR1 SGHAT, CDR2 FQNNGV. CDR3 size: 12 residues. Trimming stripped 2 bases from V and 4 bases from J, with 5 bases between. The CDR3 loop reads CASSLQGYGYTF. The CDR3 DNA reads as TGTGCCAGCAGCTTACAGGGCTATGGCTACACCTTC.

V usage is TRBV30 and J usage is TRBJ1-3, with a tentative D call TRBD1 (6 bases). Germline lookup yields CDR1 GTSNPN and CDR2 SVGIG (reference sequence). The CDR3 is 12 amino acids. Trimming left V 2 bases short and J 4 bases short, with 6 bases between. The CDR3: CAWSTGGNTIYF. DNA of the CDR3: TGTGCCTGGAGTACAGGGGGAAACACCATATATTTT.

The chain recombines TRBV5-6 with TRBJ2-1; TRBD2 agrees at 9 bases. This CDR3 has 16 residues. Per germline, CDR1 SGHDT and CDR2 YYEEEE. The trim removed 4 bases at V and 6 bases at J, leaving 11 bases unmatched. For the CDR3, the DNA is TGTGCCAGCAGCCCGTGGGCGGGAGGGGGAAGCAATGAGCAGTTCTTC. Amino acid sequence: CASSPWAGGGSNEQFF. Drawing the rest from reference TRBV5-6 and TRBJ2-1, the complete variable domain is DAGVTQSPTHLIKTRGQQVTLRCSPKSGHDTVSWYQQALGQGPQFIFQYYEEEERQRGNFPDRFSGHQFPNYSSELNVNALLLGDSALYLCASSPWAGGGSNEQFFGPGTRLTVL.

The chain employs TRBV6-5 and TRBJ2-7; 8 bases are a match to TRBD1. V trimming: 9 bases; J trimming: 5 bases; junction bases outside the gene matches: 15. Germline lookup yields CDR1 MNHEY and CDR2 SVGAGI. This CDR3 has 15 residues. The CDR3 region has the DNA TGTGCCAGTGCTGCCATTGGACAGGGCTGGGACGAGCAGTACTTC. The encoded protein is CASAAIGQGWDEQYF.

This chain connects TRBV18 to TRBJ1-3; no clear D. The CDR3 is 15 residues long. Between the trimmed V and J ends, which lost 3 bases and 0 bases, there was a span of 9 bases. Germline V gene lookup returns CDR1 KGHSH and CDR2 LQKENI. The chain's CDR3 is CASSPLTDSGNTIYF. The CDR3 DNA follows: TGTGCCAGCTCACCGTTAACAGACTCTGGAAACACCATATATTTT.

The rearrangement uses TRBV19 and TRBJ1-6; 9 bases fit TRBD1. There are 14 residues in the CDR3. Germline CDR1 and CDR2: LNHDA and SQIVND (reference sequence). The junction had 4 bases not matched to a gene; V was cut back by 3 bases and J by 10 bases. The CDR3 here is CASSMRTGDSPLHF. The CDR3, as DNA: TGTGCCAGTAGTATGAGGACAGGGGACTCACCCCTCCACTTT.

The genes are TRBV7-9 and TRBJ2-7, with 9 bases identical to TRBD2. The CDR3 runs 15 residues. Looked up from germline, CDR1 is SEHNR and CDR2 is FQNEAQ (reference sequence). The ends lost 3 bases at V and 2 bases at J; junction bases unmatched: 5. The CDR3 DNA reads TGTGCCAGCAGCTTCAAGACTAGCGGAACCTACGAGCAGTACTTC. Protein sequence: CASSFKTSGTYEQYF.

The chain couples TRBV7-9 to TRBJ2-5, with D unresolved. The CDR3 consists of 12 residues. Germline assignment: CDR1 SEHNR and CDR2 FQNEAQ (reference sequence). V gave up 2 bases and J gave up 4 bases, with 5 bases separating them. In nucleotides, the CDR3 is TGTGCCAGCAGCTTACCTCTAGAGACCCAGTACTTC. This translates into CASSLPLETQYF.

The chain combines TRBV10-1 with TRBJ1-1; a possible D gene is TRBD1 (6 bases). The CDR3 is 15 residues long. The V gene's germline CDR1 is WNHNN and CDR2 SYGVQD (reference sequence). V was pared by 2 bases and J by 1 base, with 11 bases between. The CDR3: CASSEPGHKNTEAFF. The CDR3 region has the DNA TGCGCCAGCAGTGAGCCGGGACACAAGAACACTGAAGCTTTCTTT.

The rearrangement joins TRBV7-9 to TRBJ2-7; 10 positions agree with TRBD2. Germline CDR1 reads SEHNR; CDR2 reads FQNEAQ (reference sequence). CDR3 length: 16 amino acids. Trimming at V came to 4 bases and at J to 2 bases, leaving 8 bases not matched to a gene. CDR3: CASSSELAGKTYEQYF. DNA for the CDR3: TGTGCCAGCAGCTCTGAACTAGCGGGAAAAACCTACGAGCAGTACTTC.

A few counts support this clone. The chain joins TRBV15 to TRBJ1-1; D unresolved. Trimming pared 1 base from V and 5 bases from J, leaving 14 bases between. CDR3 length: 15 residues. Per the germline V gene, CDR1 is LNHNV and CDR2 is YYDKDF (reference sequence). The CDR3 loop is CATSRVREAGTEAFF. CDR3 bases: TGTGCCACCAGCAGAGTACGCGAAGCGGGGACTGAAGCTTTCTTT.

With respect to this clone: Sequence at one end of the junction differs from germline and may be a read error. This chain joins TRBV28 and TRBJ1-5; 10 bases agree with TRBD1. This CDR3 has 16 amino acids. Germline-derived CDR1 and CDR2 are MDHEN and SYDVKM. This CDR3 is CASTITGTGALQAQHF. In nucleotides, the CDR3 is TGTGCCAGCACCATTACCGGGACAGGGGCCCTTCAGGCCCAGCATTTT.

The rearrangement links TRBV30 to TRBJ1-3; D is unclear. The CDR3 sequence is 13 residues long. V was clipped by 0 bases and J by 6 bases, with 9 bases between them. Germline V CDR1 and CDR2: GTSNPN, SVGIG (reference sequence). CDR3 sequence: CAWSVGSPNTIYF. CDR3 nucleotide sequence: TGTGCCTGGAGTGTGGGCTCCCCAAACACCATATATTTT.

V gene TRBV6-1 combines with J gene TRBJ2-7; 8 bases map to TRBD2. Germline values: CDR1 MNHNS, CDR2 SASEGT. With 3 bases clipped from V and 6 bases from J, the junction kept 13 bases outside the gene matches. The CDR3 extends over 16 amino acids. CDR3 amino acids: CASSDPRAGGGFEQYV. CDR3 sequence (DNA): TGTGCCAGCAGTGACCCACGAGCGGGCGGGGGGTTCGAGCAGTACGTC.

This sequence joins TRBV2 and TRBJ1-2; TRBD1 might be the D (6 bases). In germline, CDR1 is SNHLY, CDR2 FYNNEI. The CDR3 runs 16 residues. Trimming removed 7 bases from V and 0 bases from J, with 18 bases in between. CDR3 bases: TGTGCCAGCATGATCGGACAGCTACTTACTAACTATGGCTACACCTTC. Amino acids: CASMIGQLLTNYGYTF.

The chain carries TRBV10-2 and TRBJ2-3, with 10 bases that match TRBD2. V lost 6 bases, J lost 6 bases, and 3 bases stayed unmatched. Germline V gives CDR1 WSHSY, CDR2 SAAADI. This CDR3 is built from 13 residues. CDR3 amino acids: CASSRLAGDTQYF. CDR3 nucleotide sequence: TGCGCCAGCAGCAGACTAGCGGGCGATACGCAGTATTTT.

In this sample, this clone turned up a few times. The genes are TRBV6-6 and TRBJ2-6; the D is unclear. Per the germline V gene, CDR1 is MNHNY and CDR2 is SVGAGI (reference sequence). CDR3 size: 14 residues. Trimming took 6 bases from V and 1 from J, leaving 7 bases between them. CDR3 region: CASRPTSGANVLTF. CDR3 nucleotide sequence: TGTGCCAGCAGACCCACATCTGGGGCCAACGTCCTGACTTTC.

The V and J genes are TRBV5-4 and TRBJ2-1, with 7 bases aligning to TRBD2. The CDR3 runs 17 residues. J gave up 1 base and V 4 bases, and 11 bases lay outside the gene matches. The V gene's germline CDR1 is SGHNT and CDR2 YYREEE (reference sequence). CDR3 region: CASSTRSTGGSYNEQFF. In nucleotides, the CDR3 is TGTGCCAGCAGCACACGGAGTACGGGGGGATCCTACAATGAGCAGTTCTTC.

The chain has TRBV30 and TRBJ2-7; 14 nucleotides line up with TRBD2. The CDR3 is 17 amino acids. Germline CDR1 and CDR2: GTSNPN and SVGIG (reference sequence). The J segment lost 4 bases and the V segment lost 3 bases, leaving 11 bases of the junction unmatched. The DNA of the CDR3 is TGTGCCTGGAGCGGAACCGGGACTAGCGGGAGTAGGTACGAGCAGTACTTC. As protein: CAWSGTGTSGSRYEQYF.

The J gene is TRBJ1-2, the V gene TRBV7-2; the D gene is possibly TRBD1 (5 bases). Germline CDR1 reads SGHTA; CDR2 reads FQGNSA. V was cut by 1 base and J by 8 bases, with 11 bases left in between. CDR3 length equals 13 residues. The CDR3 DNA reads as TGTGCCAGCAGCTTAGTCGGGGGGGTGGGCTACACCTTC. Translating gives CASSLVGGVGYTF.

This clone is a singleton in its sample. The chain links TRBV19 to TRBJ2-1, with 8 bases aligning to TRBD1. Germline V lookup: CDR1 LNHDA, CDR2 SQIVND (reference sequence). This CDR3 is 15 amino acids long. V shed 8 bases and J 0 bases; nucleotides not matched to a gene: 6. The CDR3 coding sequence is TGTGCCAGTGGGGGGACAGGTAGCTCCTACAATGAGCAGTTCTTC. Translated, it gives CASGGTGSSYNEQFF.

The chain couples TRBV6-5 to TRBJ2-2; 9 bases line up with TRBD1. The ends lost 6 bases at V and 5 bases at J; junction bases unmatched: 7. The CDR3 covers 15 residues. The germline V gene encodes CDR1 MNHEY and CDR2 SVGAGI. The CDR3 bases are TGTGCCAGCAGCCCCGGACAGGGGCGGACCGGGGAGCTGTTTTTT. Encoded protein: CASSPGQGRTGELFF.

The chain combines TRBV11-2 with TRBJ2-1; 7 nucleotides match TRBD1. The CDR3 loop spans 15 amino acids. Per germline, CDR1 SGHAT and CDR2 FQNNGV. V shed 7 bases, J shed 4 bases, and the junction held 10 bases outside the gene matches. CDR3 protein: CASKMTGILYNEQFF. The CDR3 DNA is TGTGCCAGCAAGATGACAGGGATCCTATACAATGAGCAGTTCTTC.